Listed below are T cell receptor beta chains from one sample, sequenced in a study of T cell responses to AZD1222 COVID-19 vaccine. The assay was immunoSEQ multiplex PCR, and TCRdb's table has in-frame clones only and misses some. The sample yields some 150,000 clones, about 90% seen once. The sequences come from peripheral blood, collected on day 0 of MenACWY control vaccination. The receptors stem from an adult in good health. The CDR3 runs from the conserved cysteine through the conserved F or W. Each record gives: D gene, J gene, V gene, CDR3 length, clone size, CDR3 protein, CDR3 DNA. D genes are given only for firm matches. Expanded clones are given a class, and other clones once, few, many or no size at all.

d_call: -
j_call: TRBJ2-1
v_call: TRBV29-1
cdr3_length: 13
clone_size: -
cdr3_aa: CSGGHLANNEQFF
cdr3_nt: TGCAGCGGGGGACACCTAGCCAACAATGAGCAGTTCTTC

d_call: -
j_call: TRBJ2-7
v_call: TRBV11-3
cdr3_length: 13
clone_size: -
cdr3_aa: CASSLPGANEQYF
cdr3_nt: TGTGCCAGCAGCTTACCGGGGGCTAACGAGCAGTACTTC

d_call: -
j_call: TRBJ1-4
v_call: TRBV18
cdr3_length: 15
clone_size: -
cdr3_aa: CASSPRGATNEKLFF
cdr3_nt: TGTGCCAGCTCACCAAGGGGGGCAACTAATGAAAAACTGTTTTTT

d_call: -
j_call: TRBJ2-3
v_call: TRBV11-2
cdr3_length: 15
clone_size: -
cdr3_aa: CASTVRVGATDTQYF
cdr3_nt: TGTGCCAGCACCGTCAGGGTGGGGGCCACAGATACGCAGTATTTT

d_call: -
j_call: TRBJ2-3
v_call: TRBV24-1
cdr3_length: 13
clone_size: -
cdr3_aa: CATSDFPTDTQYF
cdr3_nt: TGTGCCACCAGTGATTTTCCCACAGATACGCAGTATTTT

d_call: -
j_call: TRBJ1-5
v_call: TRBV12-3/TRBV12-4
cdr3_length: 12
clone_size: -
cdr3_aa: CASSLVGQPQHF
cdr3_nt: TGTGCCAGCAGTTTAGTGGGTCAGCCCCAGCATTTT

d_call: -
j_call: TRBJ2-2
v_call: TRBV10-1
cdr3_length: 16
clone_size: -
cdr3_aa: CASSERRRSNTGELFF
cdr3_nt: TGCGCCAGCAGTGAGCGTAGGAGATCGAACACCGGGGAGCTGTTTTTT

d_call: -
j_call: TRBJ2-7
v_call: TRBV27
cdr3_length: 13
clone_size: -
cdr3_aa: CASSLSYSYEQYF
cdr3_nt: TGTGCCAGCAGTTTGTCATACTCCTACGAGCAGTACTTC

d_call: TRBD1
j_call: TRBJ1-2
v_call: TRBV11-2
cdr3_length: 15
clone_size: once
cdr3_aa: CASSLAQGAFYGYTF
cdr3_nt: TGTGCCAGCAGCTTAGCTCAGGGGGCCTTTTATGGCTACACCTTC

d_call: -
j_call: TRBJ1-6
v_call: TRBV6-4
cdr3_length: 15
clone_size: -
cdr3_aa: CASSPGAYNNSPLHF
cdr3_nt: TGTGCCAGCAGTCCCGGGGCTTACAATAATTCACCCCTCCACTTT

d_call: -
j_call: TRBJ1-3
v_call: TRBV7-9
cdr3_length: 18
clone_size: -
cdr3_aa: CASTVSLAKTISGNTIYF
cdr3_nt: TGTGCCAGCACCGTCTCCTTGGCTAAAACAATTTCTGGAAACACCATATATTTT

d_call: TRBD1
j_call: TRBJ2-5
v_call: TRBV5-1
cdr3_length: 13
clone_size: -
cdr3_aa: CASSGGQGQTQYF
cdr3_nt: TGCGCCAGCAGCGGGGGACAGGGACAGACCCAGTACTTC

d_call: TRBD2
j_call: TRBJ2-1
v_call: TRBV12-5
cdr3_length: 13
clone_size: -
cdr3_aa: CASGLEGRGEQFF
cdr3_nt: TGTGCTAGTGGTTTGGAGGGGAGGGGTGAGCAGTTCTTC

d_call: -
j_call: TRBJ1-1
v_call: TRBV18
cdr3_length: 15
clone_size: once
cdr3_aa: CASSPTRGDGTEAFF
cdr3_nt: TGTGCCAGCTCACCAACTCGGGGGGATGGGACTGAAGCTTTCTTT